These 18 T cell receptor beta chains were all obtained from the same sample, sequenced in a study of cytomegalovirus exposure and HLA in healthy donors. Primers: 60 Vbeta forward and 13 Jbeta reverse. Method: immunoSEQ multiplex PCR; TCRdb's copy keeps in-frame clones and lacks some. The data contain about 120,000 clones, 65% to 80% of them singletons. The sample comprised PBMCs. These receptor sequences come from a woman aged 40 to 50 in good health and CMV-seropositive.

J is TRBJ2-3 and V is TRBV6-5, with no clear D. V was cut by 0 bases and J by 10 bases, with 14 bases left in between. The CDR3 runs to 14 residues. From germline, CDR1 is MNHEY and CDR2 SVGAGI. CDR3 in amino acids: CASSYSTTSVPQYF. The CDR3, as DNA: TGTGCCAGCAGTTACTCGACGACTTCCGTTCCGCAGTATTTT.

This chain joins TRBV7-9 and TRBJ2-7, with D possibly TRBD1 on 6 matching bases. Trimming removed 4 bases at V and 4 bases at J, with 11 bases between. CDR1 is SEHNR, CDR2 FQNEAQ, per germline (reference sequence). The CDR3 runs to 13 residues. The DNA for the CDR3 is TGTGCCAGCAGCTACCGGACAGAATACGAGCAGTACTTC. Its protein product is CASSYRTEYEQYF.

In nucleotides, the CDR3 is TGCGCCAGCAGCCAATCAAGCGTACAATATGTTAATGAAAAACTGTTTTTT. Translation gives CASSQSSVQYVNEKLFF. The rearrangement links TRBV4-3 to TRBJ1-4; D uncertain. The CDR3 runs to 17 residues. V was cut by 2 bases and J by 4 bases, with 17 bases left in between. CDR1 is LGHNA and CDR2 is YSLEER in the germline V gene.

This chain connects TRBV30 to TRBJ1-2; D uncertain. The V end lost 3 bases, the J end lost 4 bases, and 6 bases lay between the germline ends. Germline CDR1 reads GTSNPN; CDR2 reads SVGIG (reference sequence). The CDR3 is made up of 11 amino acids. The CDR3 here is CAWSHGYGYTF. CDR3 nucleotide sequence: TGTGCCTGGAGCCACGGCTATGGCTACACCTTC.

The chain combines TRBV30 with TRBJ1-5, with D maybe TRBD1 (5 bases). Germline V CDR1 and CDR2: GTSNPN, SVGIG (reference sequence). CDR3 length equals 15 residues. V was shortened by 2 bases and J by 3 bases, with 14 bases between the two germline ends. The CDR3 protein is CAWSRAGKTNQPQHF. The CDR3 coding sequence is TGTGCCTGGAGTAGGGCAGGGAAGACCAATCAGCCCCAGCATTTT.

V gene TRBV15 combines with J gene TRBJ2-7; 7 nucleotides align to TRBD1. V lost 7 bases and J lost 2; bases outside the gene matches: 5. CDR1 is LNHNV and CDR2 is YYDKDF in the germline V gene (reference sequence). The CDR3 extends over 13 amino acids. CDR3 nucleotide sequence: TGTGCCACCACCGACAGGGATACCTACGAGCAGTACTTC. Its translation is CATTDRDTYEQYF. Combining the CDR3 with reference TRBV15 and TRBJ2-7 gives the whole variable domain DAMVIQNPRYQVTQFGKPVTLSCSQTLNHNVMYWYQQKSSQAPKLLFHYYDKDFNNEADTPDNFQSRRPNTSFCFLDIRSPGLGDTAMYLCATTDRDTYEQYFGPGTRLTVT.

CDR3 nucleotide sequence: TGTGCCAGTAGTGCTCCCGGGACTAGTCGGGAGACCCAGTACTTC. This translates into CASSAPGTSRETQYF. V usage is TRBV19 and J usage is TRBJ2-5; 8 bases agree with TRBD2. The CDR3 consists of 15 residues. Germline CDR1 LNHDA, CDR2 SQIVND (reference sequence). V dropped 5 bases and J dropped 5; count of bases not matched to a gene: 10. The variable domain in full, with the rest retrieved from reference TRBV19 and TRBJ2-5, is DGGITQSPKYLFRKEGQNVTLSCEQNLNHDAMYWYRQDPGQGLRLIYYSQIVNDFQKGDIAEGYSVSREKKESFPLTVTSAQKNPTAFYLCASSAPGTSRETQYFGPGTRLLVL.

The CDR3 is CASSLTLTSGGTTDTQYF. In DNA, the CDR3 is TGTGCCAGCAGCTTAACTTTAACTAGCGGGGGGACCACAGATACGCAGTATTTT. The gene calls are TRBV13 and TRBJ2-3, with TRBD2 matching 12 bases. The V gene's germline CDR1 is PRHDT and CDR2 FYEKMQ (reference sequence). J was trimmed by 2 bases and V by 2 bases; bases with no gene match: 8. The CDR3 runs to 18 residues.

A word on this clone: An end of the junction does not agree with germline; a read error may underlie this. The V and J genes are TRBV30 and TRBJ1-2, with 7 bases identical to TRBD1. The CDR3 runs 14 residues. CDR1 and CDR2 (germline): GTSNPN, SVGIG (reference sequence). The CDR3 DNA reads as TGTGCCTGGAGTGTACTGACAGGGCACTATGGCTACCCCTTC. It is translated as CAWSVLTGHYGYPF.

This chain connects TRBV27 to TRBJ2-5; maybe TRBD2 (7 bases). The DNA end lines up better with TRBJ2-7; the J call may be wrong. The CDR3 runs 15 residues. CDR1 and CDR2 from the germline V gene are MNHEY and SMNVEV (reference sequence). In DNA form, the CDR3 reads TGTGCCAGCAGTCCCCTTAAGGGGGAGGGGTACGAGCAGTACTTC. Translation gives CASSPLKGEGYEQYF.

The chain is built from TRBV27 and TRBJ2-3; D possibly corresponds to TRBD2 (6 bases). Trimming removed 1 base from V and 1 base from J, with 9 bases in between. CDR1 MNHEY and CDR2 SMNVEV come from the germline V gene (reference sequence). The CDR3 contains 15 residues. CDR3 in amino acids: CASSLWGGGTDTQYF. DNA of the CDR3: TGTGCCAGCAGTTTATGGGGCGGGGGCACAGATACGCAGTATTTT.

The chain has TRBV27 and TRBJ2-7; 10 positions match TRBD2. This CDR3 is 17 amino acids long. Germline trimming cut 5 bases from V and 6 bases from J; bases unmatched to any gene: 16. CDR1 and CDR2 (germline): MNHEY, SMNVEV (reference sequence). The CDR3 protein is CASSKGAGGSLGGEQYF. CDR3 nucleotides: TGTGCCAGCAGTAAGGGAGCGGGAGGGTCCCTAGGAGGCGAGCAGTACTTC.

The V and J genes are TRBV2 and TRBJ1-4; TRBD1 agrees at 11 bases. This CDR3 contains 14 residues. The V gene's germline CDR1 is SNHLY and CDR2 FYNNEI. J gave up 3 bases and V 10 bases, and 4 bases lay outside the gene matches. The CDR3 DNA follows: TGTGCCATCGGACAGGGGGCATCTAATGAAAAACTGTTTTTT. Translation gives CAIGQGASNEKLFF.

V is TRBV15 and J is TRBJ2-3, with TRBD2 identical over 7 bases. Looked up from germline, CDR1 is LNHNV and CDR2 is YYDKDF (reference sequence). V shed 1 base and J 6 bases; nucleotides not matched to a gene: 7. The CDR3 runs 15 residues. CDR3 protein: CATSRAAAGSDTQYF. The CDR3 bases are TGTGCCACCAGCAGAGCTGCAGCGGGGTCGGATACGCAGTATTTT.

The genes are TRBV7-3 and TRBJ2-1, with TRBD2 identical over 11 bases. CDR3 length: 16 amino acids. With 2 bases clipped from V and 5 bases from J, the junction kept 5 bases outside the gene matches. Per the germline V gene, CDR1 is SGHTA and CDR2 is FQGTGA. The DNA for the CDR3 is TGTGCCAGCAGCTTAGCGACTAGCGGGAACAACAATGAGCAGTTCTTC. This gives the protein CASSLATSGNNNEQFF.

V usage is TRBV5-4 and J usage is TRBJ2-3; 10 nucleotides align to TRBD2. V lost 5 bases to trimming and J lost 6 bases; unmatched junction nucleotides: 9. The CDR3 covers 15 residues. Germline values: CDR1 SGHNT, CDR2 YYREEE (reference sequence). DNA of the CDR3: TGTGCCAGCAGATCAGCGGGGGGGCCAGCGGATACGCAGTATTTT. Its translation: CASRSAGGPADTQYF.

This sequence joins TRBV5-4 and TRBJ2-7, with D tentatively TRBD1 (6 bases). Deletions cut 2 bases from V and 2 bases from J, with 11 bases between. CDR1 and CDR2 from the germline V gene are SGHNT and YYREEE (reference sequence). CDR3 length: 14 residues. The CDR3 region is CASSFKGGTYEQYF. The CDR3 coding sequence is TGTGCCAGCAGCTTTAAAGGGGGAACCTACGAGCAGTACTTC. The variable domain in full, with the rest retrieved from reference TRBV5-4 and TRBJ2-7, is ETGVTQSPTHLIKTRGQQVTLRCSSQSGHNTVSWYQQALGQGPQFIFQYYREEENGRGNFPPRFSGLQFPNYSSELNVNALELDDSALYLCASSFKGGTYEQYFGPGTRLTVT.

The chain combines TRBV19 with TRBJ1-5; D is undetermined. The CDR3 runs to 12 residues. Germline CDR1 reads LNHDA; CDR2 reads SQIVND (reference sequence). V lost 7 bases and J lost 2, with 6 bases in between. The CDR3 DNA follows: TGTGCCAGTACCACGGGCAATCAGCCCCAGCATTTT. Amino acid sequence: CASTTGNQPQHF.